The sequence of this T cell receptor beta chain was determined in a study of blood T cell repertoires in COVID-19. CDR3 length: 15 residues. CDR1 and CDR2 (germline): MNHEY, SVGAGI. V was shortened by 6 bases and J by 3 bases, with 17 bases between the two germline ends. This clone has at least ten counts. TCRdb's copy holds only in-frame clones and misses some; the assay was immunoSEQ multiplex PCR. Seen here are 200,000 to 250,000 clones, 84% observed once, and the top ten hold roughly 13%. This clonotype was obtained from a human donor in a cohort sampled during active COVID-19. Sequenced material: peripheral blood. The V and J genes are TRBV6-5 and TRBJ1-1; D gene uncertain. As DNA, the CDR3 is TGTGCCAGCAGGGGGATGGGAGGCGGAGACACTGAAGCTTTCTTT. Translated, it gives CASRGMGGGDTEAFF.